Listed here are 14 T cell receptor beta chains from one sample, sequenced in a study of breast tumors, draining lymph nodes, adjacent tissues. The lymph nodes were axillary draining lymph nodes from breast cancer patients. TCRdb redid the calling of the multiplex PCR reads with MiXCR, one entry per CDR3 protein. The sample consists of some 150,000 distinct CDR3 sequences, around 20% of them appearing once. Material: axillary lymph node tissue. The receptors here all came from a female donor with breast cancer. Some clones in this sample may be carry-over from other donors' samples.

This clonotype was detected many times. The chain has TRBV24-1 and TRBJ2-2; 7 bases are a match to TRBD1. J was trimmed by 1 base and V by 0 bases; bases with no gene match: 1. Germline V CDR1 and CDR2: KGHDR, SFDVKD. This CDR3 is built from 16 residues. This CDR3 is CATSDLGTENTGELFF. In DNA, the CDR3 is TGTGCCACCAGTGATTTGGGGACAGAGAACACCGGGGAGCTGTTTTTT.

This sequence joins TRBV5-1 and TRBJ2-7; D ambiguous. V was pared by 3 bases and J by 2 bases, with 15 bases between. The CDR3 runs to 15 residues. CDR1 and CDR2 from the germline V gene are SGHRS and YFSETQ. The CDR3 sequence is CASSSPLGATYEQYF. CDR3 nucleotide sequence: TGCGCCAGCAGCTCGCCGTTGGGCGCAACCTACGAGCAGTACTTC.

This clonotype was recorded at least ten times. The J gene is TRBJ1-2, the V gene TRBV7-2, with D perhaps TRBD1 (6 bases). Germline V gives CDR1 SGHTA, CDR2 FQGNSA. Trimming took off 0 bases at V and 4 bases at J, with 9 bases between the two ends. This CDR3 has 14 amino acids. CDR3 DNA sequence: TGTGCCAGCAGCTTAGCCCAGGGGCTCTATGGCTACACCTTC. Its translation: CASSLAQGLYGYTF.

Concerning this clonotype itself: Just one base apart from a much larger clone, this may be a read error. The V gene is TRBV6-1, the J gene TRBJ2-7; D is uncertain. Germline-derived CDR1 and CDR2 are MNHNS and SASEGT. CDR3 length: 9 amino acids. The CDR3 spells CATSYKQYF. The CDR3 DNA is TGTGCCACAAGCTACAAGCAGTACTTC.

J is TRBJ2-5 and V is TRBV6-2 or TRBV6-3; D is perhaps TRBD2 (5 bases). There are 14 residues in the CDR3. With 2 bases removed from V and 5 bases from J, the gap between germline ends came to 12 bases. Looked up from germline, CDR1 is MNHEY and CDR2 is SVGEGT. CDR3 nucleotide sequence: TGTGCCAGCAGTTACAGTCCCCGGAGGGAGACCCAGTACTTC. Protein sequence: CASSYSPRRETQYF.

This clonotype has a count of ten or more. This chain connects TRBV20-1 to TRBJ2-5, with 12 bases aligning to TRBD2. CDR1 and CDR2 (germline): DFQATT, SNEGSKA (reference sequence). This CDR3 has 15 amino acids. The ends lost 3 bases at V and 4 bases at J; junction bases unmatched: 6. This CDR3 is CSARGGLAGPETQYF. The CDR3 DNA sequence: TGCAGTGCTAGGGGGGGACTAGCGGGCCCAGAGACCCAGTACTTC.

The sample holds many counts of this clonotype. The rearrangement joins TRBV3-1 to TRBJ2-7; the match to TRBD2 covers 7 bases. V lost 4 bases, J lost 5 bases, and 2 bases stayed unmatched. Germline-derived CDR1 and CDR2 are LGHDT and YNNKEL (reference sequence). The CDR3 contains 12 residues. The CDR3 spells CASSRTSHEQYF. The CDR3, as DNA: TGTGCCAGCAGCCGGACTAGTCACGAGCAGTACTTC.

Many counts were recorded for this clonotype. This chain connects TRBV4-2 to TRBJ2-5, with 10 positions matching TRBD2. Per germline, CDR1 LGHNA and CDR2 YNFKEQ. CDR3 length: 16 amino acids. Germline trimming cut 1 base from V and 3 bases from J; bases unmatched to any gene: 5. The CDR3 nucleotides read TGTGCCAGCAGCCAAGGAGCTAGCGGGAGAGAAGAGACCCAGTACTTC. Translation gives CASSQGASGREETQYF.

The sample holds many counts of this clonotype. For the CDR3, the DNA is TGTGCCAGCAGCTTAAGCGGGAGGGGGACGCAGTATTTT. Residues: CASSLSGRGTQYF. V is TRBV11-2 and J is TRBJ2-3; 10 bases match TRBD2. V was pared by 2 bases and J by 9 bases, with 2 bases of the junction left unmatched. This CDR3 region has 13 residues. CDR1 SGHAT and CDR2 FQNNGV come from the germline V gene.

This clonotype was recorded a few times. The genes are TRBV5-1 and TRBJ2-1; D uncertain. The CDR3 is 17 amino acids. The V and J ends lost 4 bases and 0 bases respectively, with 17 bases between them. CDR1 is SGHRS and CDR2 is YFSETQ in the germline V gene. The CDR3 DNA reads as TGCGCCAGCAGCCTGAGGCCAGGCCGGAGCTCCTACAATGAGCAGTTCTTC. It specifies CASSLRPGRSSYNEQFF.

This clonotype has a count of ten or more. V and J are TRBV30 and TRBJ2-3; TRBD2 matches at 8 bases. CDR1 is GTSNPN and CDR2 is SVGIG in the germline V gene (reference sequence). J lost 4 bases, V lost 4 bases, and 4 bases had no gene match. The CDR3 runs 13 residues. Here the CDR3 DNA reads TGTGCCTGGAAGCGGGAGTATGCAGATACGCAGTATTTT. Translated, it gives CAWKREYADTQYF.

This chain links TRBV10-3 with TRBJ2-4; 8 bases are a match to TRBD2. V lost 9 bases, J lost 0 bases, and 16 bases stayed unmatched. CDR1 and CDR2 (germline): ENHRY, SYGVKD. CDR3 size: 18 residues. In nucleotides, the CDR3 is TGTGCCATTTCCTCGGATAGCGGGACGCCCCTAGCCAAAAACATTCAGTACTTC. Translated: CAISSDSGTPLAKNIQYF.

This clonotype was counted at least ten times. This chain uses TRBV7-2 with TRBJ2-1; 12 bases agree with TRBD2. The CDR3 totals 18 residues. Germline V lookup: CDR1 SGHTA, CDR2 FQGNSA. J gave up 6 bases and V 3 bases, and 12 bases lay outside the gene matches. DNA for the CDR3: TGTGCCAGCAGCTTTCTGCTGACTAGCGGGAGCTTGTTCAATGAGCAGTTCTTC. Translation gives CASSFLLTSGSLFNEQFF.

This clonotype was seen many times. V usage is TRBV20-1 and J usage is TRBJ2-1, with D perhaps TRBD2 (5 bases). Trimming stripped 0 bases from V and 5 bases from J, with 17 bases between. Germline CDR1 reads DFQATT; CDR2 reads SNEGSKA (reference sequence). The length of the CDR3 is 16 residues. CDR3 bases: TGCAGTGCTAGAGATCTTATAGCGCGAAGCCACAATGAGCAGTTCTTC. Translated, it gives CSARDLIARSHNEQFF.